Each of the 16 T cell receptor beta chains below was sequenced from the same sample in a study of blood T cell repertoires in COVID-19. The data were produced by immunoSEQ multiplex PCR, yet TCRdb's version contains in-frame clones alone and is incomplete. Of 55,000 to 75,000 clones in the sample, 73% were seen once. Sequences were obtained from peripheral blood. These receptors were collected from a man in his 60s with acute or convalescent COVID-19.

This clone was found once. V is TRBV19 and J is TRBJ2-2, with no clear D. CDR1 is LNHDA, CDR2 SQIVND, per germline (reference sequence). The CDR3 loop spans 12 amino acids. Trimming took off 5 bases at V and 5 bases at J, with 6 bases between the two ends. Here the CDR3 DNA reads TGTGCCAGTAGTCCTATGACCGGGGAGCTGTTTTTT. It specifies CASSPMTGELFF.

This chain connects TRBV24-1 to TRBJ2-1; 7 nucleotides match TRBD2. Unmatched junction bases numbered 3, after V lost 3 bases and J lost 2 bases. The germline CDR1 and CDR2 sequences are KGHDR and SFDVKD. The CDR3 is 15 amino acids. The CDR3 sequence is CATSDIAGTYNEQFF. DNA of the CDR3: TGTGCCACCAGTGATATAGCGGGTACCTACAATGAGCAGTTCTTC.

There are a few counts of this clone. The CDR3 DNA is TGCGCCAGCAGCTTAGCAGGGGCCGAGCAGTACTTC. Translation: CASSLAGAEQYF. The chain recombines TRBV5-1 with TRBJ2-7, with D perhaps TRBD1 (6 bases). There are 12 residues in the CDR3. Germline assignment: CDR1 SGHRS and CDR2 YFSETQ. The V and J ends lost 2 bases and 6 bases respectively, with 9 bases between them.

The gene calls are TRBV7-9 and TRBJ2-5; 11 nucleotides agree with TRBD1. Germline-derived CDR1 and CDR2 are SEHNR and FQNEAQ (reference sequence). Losses at the gene ends were 4 bases for V and 2 bases for J; bases not matched to a gene: 3. The CDR3 extends over 15 amino acids. The CDR3 reads CASSWDRGIQETQYF. CDR3 sequence (DNA): TGTGCCAGCAGCTGGGACAGGGGGATACAAGAGACCCAGTACTTC.

The J gene is TRBJ2-2, the V gene TRBV7-9, with TRBD2 matching 7 bases. Germline values: CDR1 SEHNR, CDR2 FQNEAQ (reference sequence). CDR3 length equals 15 residues. Trimming cost V 7 bases and J 0 bases; bases outside gene matches: 5. The CDR3 loop is CASITGTTNTGELFF. The CDR3 DNA reads TGTGCCAGCATCACCGGGACTACGAACACCGGGGAGCTGTTTTTT.

V usage is TRBV4-2 and J usage is TRBJ2-1; TRBD2 is a possible D gene (5 bases). Germline lookup yields CDR1 LGHNA and CDR2 YNFKEQ. The ends were cut back, 0 bases at V and 4 bases at J, with 19 bases in the middle. The CDR3 covers 18 residues. The CDR3 DNA follows: TGTGCCAGCAGCCAAGAGAATGGAGCTAGCCTGGGATACAATGAGCAGTTCTTC. This gives the protein CASSQENGASLGYNEQFF.

CDR3 amino acids: CASSLGGGETDEAFF. DNA of the CDR3: TGCGCCAGCAGCTTGGGTGGGGGGGAAACCGATGAAGCTTTCTTT. This chain connects TRBV5-1 to TRBJ1-1; D possibly corresponds to TRBD1 (5 bases). This CDR3 contains 15 residues. The V end lost 0 bases, the J end lost 7 bases, and 16 bases lay between the germline ends. The germline V gene has CDR1 SGHRS and CDR2 YFSETQ.

V is TRBV7-7 and J is TRBJ2-3; 7 bases fit TRBD2. V dropped 1 base and J dropped 2; count of bases not matched to a gene: 3. The CDR3 sequence is 15 residues long. CDR1 is SSHAT, CDR2 FNYEAQ, per germline (reference sequence). The CDR3 DNA is TGTGCCAGCAGCTTAGGGGGGGGGACCACAGATACGCAGTATTTT. Protein: CASSLGGGTTDTQYF.

V gene TRBV19 combines with J gene TRBJ2-7; no definite D call. CDR3 length: 12 amino acids. Trimming took 6 bases from V and 0 from J, leaving 6 bases between them. Germline V gene sequence: CDR1 LNHDA, CDR2 SQIVND (reference sequence). The CDR3 nucleotides are TGTGCCAGTAGATCCAGCTCCTACGAGCAGTACTTC. Protein product: CASRSSSYEQYF.

The chain has TRBV7-9 and TRBJ1-2, with D maybe TRBD1 (6 bases). The CDR3 consists of 16 residues. Germline V CDR1 and CDR2: SEHNR, FQNEAQ (reference sequence). V was clipped by 5 bases and J by 5 bases, with 21 bases between them. The CDR3 region is CASSPPGKGGAYGYTF. The DNA of the CDR3 is TGTGCCAGCAGCCCACCGGGAAAAGGGGGGGCTTATGGCTACACCTTC.

This chain connects TRBV5-5 to TRBJ2-7, with TRBD1 matching over 8 bases. V dropped 3 bases and J dropped 1; count of bases not matched to a gene: 6. CDR1 and CDR2 from the germline V gene are SGHKS and YYEKEE (reference sequence). The CDR3 loop spans 15 amino acids. CDR3 loop: CASSSPGQGSYEQYV. The DNA for the CDR3 is TGTGCCAGCAGCTCTCCCGGACAGGGTTCCTACGAGCAGTACGTC.

This clone was detected once. V gene TRBV7-6 combines with J gene TRBJ2-7, with 9 bases lining up with TRBD1. The V segment lost 2 bases and the J segment 4 bases; nucleotides outside the gene matches: 6. CDR1 and CDR2 from the germline V gene are SGHVS and FNYEAQ. There are 15 residues in the CDR3. The CDR3 nucleotides are TGTGCCAGCAGCTTATCAGTGACAGGGGGATACGAGCAGTACGTC. As protein: CASSLSVTGGYEQYV.

As for this clone: Other DNA sequences of this sample code for an identical CDR3. The chain has TRBV10-1 and TRBJ2-1, with a possible D match to TRBD1 (5 bases). V gave up 0 bases and J gave up 9 bases, with 6 bases separating them. The germline CDR1 and CDR2 sequences are WNHNN and SYGVQD (reference sequence). The CDR3 runs to 12 residues. The CDR3 loop reads CASSESRGEQFF. CDR3 DNA sequence: TGCGCCAGCAGTGAGTCAAGGGGTGAGCAGTTCTTC.

Many counts were recorded for this clone. V usage is TRBV12-3 or TRBV12-4 and J usage is TRBJ2-5; TRBD1 matches at 8 bases. The V and J ends lost 5 bases and 4 bases, in that order; junction bases with no gene match: 3. This CDR3 has 13 residues. The CDR3 nucleotides read TGTGCCAGCAGTGACAGGGGTGCAGAGACCCAGTACTTC. Its protein is CASSDRGAETQYF.

V is TRBV7-2 and J is TRBJ1-1; 8 nucleotides agree with TRBD1. The CDR3 is 14 amino acids. V was clipped by 3 bases and J by 0 bases; unmatched bases: 0. Looked up from germline, CDR1 is SGHTA and CDR2 is FQGNSA. The CDR3 DNA follows: TGTGCCAGCAGCTTGGACAGGGTGAACACTGAAGCTTTCTTT. Residues: CASSLDRVNTEAFF.

The V call is TRBV3-1 (or the pseudogene TRBV3-2), the J call TRBJ1-1; D unresolved. CDR3 length: 14 residues. Trimming took off 4 bases at V and 1 base at J, with 10 bases between the two ends. Germline-derived CDR1 and CDR2 are LGHDT and YNNKEL (reference sequence). This chain's CDR3 is CASSPPGRNTEAFF. In DNA form, the CDR3 reads TGTGCCAGCAGCCCCCCTGGGAGGAACACTGAAGCTTTCTTT.